This T cell receptor (beta chain) originates from a study of T-cell memory formation after mild COVID-19. Notes on this clonotype: Its antigen is undetermined.

TCRdb reprocessed the 5' RACE reads with MiXCR, giving one entry per CDR3 protein. The table lists about 560,000 distinct CDR3 sequences, about a sixth of them singletons. The CDR3 is 16 residues long. The germline V and J ends were trimmed by 0 bases and 0 bases, with 9 bases remaining between them. Germline assignment: CDR1 MGHRA and CDR2 YSYEKL. Study-wide points: Clones that contracted clustered mainly in CM and EM if CD4+ and in EMRA if CD8+.

The source material was PBMCs or a T cell subset sorted from them (not recorded which). The chain couples TRBV4-1 to TRBJ1-3; D gene unclear. The TCR sequence derives from an adult woman who had mild COVID-19 (a few samples of this study predate the infection). Cell type and time point are not known. DNA for the CDR3: TGCGCCAGCAGCCAAGATTCTTCTAACTCTGGAAACACCATATATTTT. It specifies CASSQDSSNSGNTIYF.